This T cell receptor beta chain was identified during a study of human T cells and chemical hapten exposure. Study as a whole: Patients had diphenylcyclopropenone applied to the scalp weekly throughout the roughly 24-week study. Mainly, slight library volume differences in the pool made TCR yields vary.

Germline V gene data show CDR1 as SGHAT and CDR2 as FQNNGV. Trimming took 10 bases from V and 2 from J, leaving 15 bases between them. The CDR3 has 13 residues. TCRdb reanalysed the RACE reads using MiXCR and keeps one entry per CDR3 protein. This table holds some 60,000 distinct CDR3 sequences, about 11% found once. Broader study findings: Once DPC sensitization occurred, TCRs above 1 in 1000 frequency showed no change.

About this clonotype itself: Its antigen is unidentified.

Time point meaning: pre-sensitization, week 0. The sample's treatment: therapeutic diphenylcyclopropenone sensitization with weekly scalp DPC. Blood was collected ahead of every patch test applied. The input for sequencing was whole blood, taken in connection with sensitization to the hapten diphenylcyclopropenone (DPC). The chain uses TRBV11-2 and TRBJ2-7, with D maybe TRBD1 (6 bases). The TCR sequence derives from a woman between 40 and 50 years old with alopecia areata. Some clones in this sample may be carry-over from other donors' samples. CDR3 DNA sequence: TGTGCCACAGCAGGGACACCTCCCTACGAGCAGTACTTC. It yields the protein CATAGTPPYEQYF.